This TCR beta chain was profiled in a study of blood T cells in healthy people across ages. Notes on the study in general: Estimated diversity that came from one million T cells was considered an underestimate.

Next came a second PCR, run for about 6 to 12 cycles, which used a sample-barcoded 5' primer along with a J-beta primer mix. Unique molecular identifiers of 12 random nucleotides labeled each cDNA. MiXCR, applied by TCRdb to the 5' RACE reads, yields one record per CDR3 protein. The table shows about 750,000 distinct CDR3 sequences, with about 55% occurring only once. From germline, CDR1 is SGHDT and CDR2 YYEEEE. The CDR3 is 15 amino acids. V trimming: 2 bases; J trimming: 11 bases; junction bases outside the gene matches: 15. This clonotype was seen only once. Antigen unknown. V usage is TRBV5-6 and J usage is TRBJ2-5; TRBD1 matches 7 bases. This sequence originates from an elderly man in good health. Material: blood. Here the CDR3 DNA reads TGTGCCAGCAGCTTTAGGGTGACAGGGTTGGATGAGCAGTACTTC. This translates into CASSFRVTGLDEQYF.